This is a list of T cell receptor beta chains from one sample in a study of T cell repertoires in cytomegalovirus infection. TCRdb processed the reads anew with MiXCR; each CDR3 protein has one entry. Of some 940,000 distinct CDR3 sequences in the sample, roughly 30% were seen once. No antigen is known for these receptors. The source material was cultured CD8+ T cells from PBMCs, sampled from culture after CMV antigen stimulation. The receptors stem from a human donor in good health (CMV status not recorded). Some clones in this sample may be carry-over from other donors' samples. The CDR3 runs from the conserved cysteine through the conserved F or W. D genes are given only for firm matches. Size is omitted from some rows. Given values are once, few, many or a class for expanded clones.

V gene	CDR3 length	J gene	clone size	D gene	CDR3 protein	CDR3 DNA
TRBV7-9	14	TRBJ2-5	few	-	CASSSTLGRETQYF	TGTGCCAGCAGTTCCACTCTGGGGAGGGAGACCCAGTACTTC
TRBV4-3	16	TRBJ1-2	-	-	CASSQDETDTNYGYTF	TGCGCCAGCAGCCAAGATGAGACAGATACTAACTATGGCTACACCTTC
TRBV27	16	TRBJ2-2	-	TRBD1	CASSLLWTGRGGELFF	TGTGCCAGCAGTTTATTGTGGACAGGTCGAGGCGGGGAGCTGTTTTTT
TRBV27	17	TRBJ1-1	-	-	CASSFRDNLRSNTEAFF	TGTGCCAGCAGTTTTCGGGACAATTTGCGAAGTAACACTGAAGCTTTCTTT
TRBV6-2/TRBV6-3	14	TRBJ2-2	-	-	CASSPPRGTGELFF	TGTGCCAGCAGTCCCCCCCGGGGCACCGGGGAGCTGTTTTTT
TRBV4-1	16	TRBJ1-4	-	-	CASSQDNDLRGEKLFF	TGCGCCAGCAGCCAAGATAATGACTTAAGAGGTGAAAAACTGTTTTTT
TRBV19	15	TRBJ1-5	once	TRBD1	CASSRADRSNQPQHF	TGTGCCAGTAGTAGGGCGGACAGGAGCAATCAGCCCCAGCATTTT
TRBV28	16	TRBJ2-5	few	-	CASSSLGRATQETQYF	TGTGCCAGCAGTTCCCTCGGAAGGGCTACCCAAGAGACCCAGTACTTC
TRBV5-1	16	TRBJ2-2	-	-	CASTSETAINTGELFF	TGCGCCAGCACATCAGAGACAGCGATCAACACCGGGGAGCTGTTTTTT
TRBV19	15	TRBJ2-1	-	TRBD2	CATAGGWGSYNEQFF	TGTGCCACCGCCGGGGGGTGGGGGTCCTACAATGAGCAGTTCTTC
TRBV7-2	16	TRBJ2-2	few	TRBD1	CASSLPGQGLPGELFF	TGTGCCAGCAGCTTACCGGGACAGGGGTTACCCGGGGAGCTGTTTTTT
TRBV29-1	18	TRBJ2-3	-	-	CSVEGGAPAFFSTDTQYF	TGCAGCGTTGAAGGGGGCGCACCCGCCTTTTTTAGCACAGATACGCAGTATTTT
TRBV7-3	15	TRBJ2-1	many	TRBD2	CASSLAGGYKNEQFF	TGTGCCAGCAGCTTAGCGGGGGGCTATAAGAATGAGCAGTTCTTC
TRBV7-9	18	TRBJ2-1	few	TRBD2	CASSSTYSGWGPYNEQFF	TGTGCCAGCAGCTCGACCTATAGCGGGTGGGGACCCTACAATGAGCAGTTCTTC
TRBV10-2	12	TRBJ1-1	-	-	CASLGPNTEAFF	TGCGCCAGCCTGGGCCCGAACACTGAAGCTTTCTTT
TRBV28	15	TRBJ1-2	-	-	CASSPPQTGRYGYTF	TGTGCCAGCAGTCCCCCCCAAACAGGGCGCTATGGCTACACCTTC
TRBV4-1	15	TRBJ2-2	-	-	CASSQELGVTGELFF	TGCGCCAGCAGCCAAGAGCTTGGTGTAACCGGGGAGCTGTTTTTT